Listed below are T cell receptor beta chains from one sample, sequenced in a study of OX40 agonist ivuxolimab in advanced cancers. Assay used: immunoSEQ multiplex PCR; TCRdb lists only in-frame clones, some missing. The table lists 20,000 to 25,000 clones, approximately 87% of them singletons. The source material was CD4+ or CD8+ T cells sorted from blood, sampled in a trial of the OX40 agonist ivuxolimab. Every receptor here comes from an adult with an advanced solid tumor such as melanoma, head and neck, liver or kidney cancer. Each CDR3 is given with its conserved first and last residue. Fields, in order: D gene, V gene, J gene, clone size, CDR3 DNA, CDR3 protein. The D gene is left open where the match is weak. Clone sizes are given selectively: once, few, many, or a class where the clone is expanded.

d_call: NA
v_call: TRBV13
j_call: TRBJ2-5
clone_size: NA
cdr3_nt: TGTGCCAGCAGCGCGATGAGAGAGACCCAGTACTTC
cdr3_aa: CASSAMRETQYF

d_call: NA
v_call: TRBV7-9
j_call: TRBJ2-4
clone_size: NA
cdr3_nt: TGTGCCAGCAGCCTTGGCACCGCCGCGGGGAACATTCAGTACTTC
cdr3_aa: CASSLGTAAGNIQYF

d_call: TRBD1
v_call: TRBV7-3
j_call: TRBJ2-7
clone_size: NA
cdr3_nt: TGTGCCAGCAGCGAAGGACAGGGAAACTTTTACGAGCAGTACTTC
cdr3_aa: CASSEGQGNFYEQYF

d_call: TRBD1
v_call: TRBV6-1
j_call: TRBJ2-5
clone_size: NA
cdr3_nt: TGTGCCGGTTTAAGGGACAGTTCTCAAGAGACCCAGTACTTC
cdr3_aa: CAGLRDSSQETQYF

d_call: NA
v_call: TRBV27
j_call: TRBJ2-2
clone_size: NA
cdr3_nt: TGTGCCAGCAGTTTAATTGTGGGGGGCTCGAACACCGGGGAGCTGTTTTTT
cdr3_aa: CASSLIVGGSNTGELFF

d_call: NA
v_call: TRBV9
j_call: TRBJ2-1
clone_size: once
cdr3_nt: TGTGCCAGCCAGGACAGTCGTTACAATGAGCAGTTCTTC
cdr3_aa: CASQDSRYNEQFF

d_call: NA
v_call: TRBV5-6
j_call: TRBJ1-1
clone_size: NA
cdr3_nt: TGTGCCAGCAGCTTGGTCCCAGGGCGAACTGAAGCTTTCTTT
cdr3_aa: CASSLVPGRTEAFF

d_call: TRBD1
v_call: TRBV5-6
j_call: TRBJ2-5
clone_size: once
cdr3_nt: TGTGCCAGCAGCTTAGGAACAGGGGGAGGAGAGACCCAGTACTTC
cdr3_aa: CASSLGTGGGETQYF

d_call: NA
v_call: TRBV4-1
j_call: TRBJ1-2
clone_size: NA
cdr3_nt: TGCGCCAGCAGCCAAGAAAATGGTCCGACTAACTATGGCTACACCTTC
cdr3_aa: CASSQENGPTNYGYTF

d_call: TRBD1
v_call: TRBV7-8
j_call: TRBJ2-7
clone_size: NA
cdr3_nt: TGTGCCAGCAGCTTACAGGGGGAAACCTACGAGCAGTACTTC
cdr3_aa: CASSLQGETYEQYF

d_call: TRBD1
v_call: TRBV2
j_call: TRBJ2-3
clone_size: NA
cdr3_nt: TGTGCCACCCCAGACAGGGGTGGCACAGATACGCAGTATTTT
cdr3_aa: CATPDRGGTDTQYF

d_call: NA
v_call: TRBV27
j_call: TRBJ2-5
clone_size: NA
cdr3_nt: TGTGCCAGCAGTTACGAACAGGGCAGCCAAGAGACCCAGTACTTC
cdr3_aa: CASSYEQGSQETQYF

d_call: NA
v_call: TRBV20-1
j_call: TRBJ1-2
clone_size: NA
cdr3_nt: TGCAGTGCTAGGCCCGACTATGGCTACACCTTC
cdr3_aa: CSARPDYGYTF

d_call: NA
v_call: TRBV19
j_call: TRBJ2-1
clone_size: NA
cdr3_nt: TGTGCCAGTAGCGTACTAGAGGGCAGGGACAATGAGCAGTTCTTC
cdr3_aa: CASSVLEGRDNEQFF

d_call: NA
v_call: TRBV4-1
j_call: TRBJ2-7
clone_size: NA
cdr3_nt: TGCGCCAGCAGCCAAGGGGGGTGGAAATACGAGCAGTACTTC
cdr3_aa: CASSQGGWKYEQYF

d_call: NA
v_call: TRBV7-8
j_call: TRBJ2-5
clone_size: once
cdr3_nt: TGTGCCAGCAGCTTAGCGAGAGGGGAAGGAGAGACCCAGTACTTC
cdr3_aa: CASSLARGEGETQYF

d_call: NA
v_call: TRBV5-1
j_call: TRBJ1-2
clone_size: NA
cdr3_nt: TGCGCCAGCTATGCCGACAGTAACTATGGCTACACCTTC
cdr3_aa: CASYADSNYGYTF

d_call: TRBD1
v_call: TRBV6-4
j_call: TRBJ1-1
clone_size: NA
cdr3_nt: TGTGCCAGCAGTCGACAGGGGGCGGACACTGAAGCTTTCTTT
cdr3_aa: CASSRQGADTEAFF

d_call: TRBD1
v_call: TRBV9
j_call: TRBJ2-1
clone_size: NA
cdr3_nt: TGTGCCAGCAGCGCGAGCGGACAGGGGAGGAATGAGCAGTTCTTC
cdr3_aa: CASSASGQGRNEQFF

d_call: NA
v_call: TRBV19
j_call: TRBJ2-5
clone_size: once
cdr3_nt: TGTGCCACCCGGGTTGGGCAGACCCAGTACTTC
cdr3_aa: CATRVGQTQYF

d_call: NA
v_call: TRBV10-3
j_call: TRBJ1-1
clone_size: NA
cdr3_nt: TGTGCCATCTCCGGGACGGATGGGACTGAAGCTTTCTTT
cdr3_aa: CAISGTDGTEAFF

d_call: TRBD1
v_call: TRBV27
j_call: TRBJ1-1
clone_size: NA
cdr3_nt: TGTGCCAGCAGTTTACAGGGGGTGTCTGAAGCTTTCTTT
cdr3_aa: CASSLQGVSEAFF

d_call: TRBD1
v_call: TRBV27
j_call: TRBJ1-5
clone_size: NA
cdr3_nt: TGTGCCAGCAGTTTAACCATGGGACAGGTGGGAGGTCAGCCCCAGCATTTT
cdr3_aa: CASSLTMGQVGGQPQHF

d_call: TRBD1
v_call: TRBV6-1
j_call: TRBJ2-7
clone_size: NA
cdr3_nt: TGTGCCAGCAGAACGGACAGGCTCACCTCCTACGAGCAGTACTTC
cdr3_aa: CASRTDRLTSYEQYF

d_call: NA
v_call: TRBV28
j_call: TRBJ1-1
clone_size: NA
cdr3_nt: TGTGCCAGCAGGGGAACTGAAGCTTTCTTT
cdr3_aa: CASRGTEAFF